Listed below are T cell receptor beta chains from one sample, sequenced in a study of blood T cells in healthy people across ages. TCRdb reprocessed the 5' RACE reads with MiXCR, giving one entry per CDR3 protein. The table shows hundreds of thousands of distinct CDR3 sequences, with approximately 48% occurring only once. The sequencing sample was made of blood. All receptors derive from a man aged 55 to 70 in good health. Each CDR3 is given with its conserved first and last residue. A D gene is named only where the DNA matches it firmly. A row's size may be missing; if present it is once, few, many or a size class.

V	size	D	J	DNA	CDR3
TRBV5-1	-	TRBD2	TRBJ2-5	TGCGCCAGCACCGGGGGGACCCCAGAGACCCAGTACTTC	CASTGGTPETQYF
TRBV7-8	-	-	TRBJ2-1	TGTGCCAGCAGCTTAGGAGTGGGAGCTAACTACAATGAGCAGTTCTTC	CASSLGVGANYNEQFF
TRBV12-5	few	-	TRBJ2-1	TGTGCTAGTGGTTTGTTCCTACAGGATATCGATGAGCAGTTCTTC	CASGLFLQDIDEQFF
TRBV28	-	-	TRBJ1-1	TGTGCCAGCAGTTTTGGACGGACAGCTTTCTTT	CASSFGRTAFF
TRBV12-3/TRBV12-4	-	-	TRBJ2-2	TGTGCCAGCAGTCGTGACGCGATCGGGACCGGGGAGCTGTTTTTT	CASSRDAIGTGELFF
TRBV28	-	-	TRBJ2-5	TGTGCCAGCAGTCCTAGCGAGTTTTTTAAAGAGACCCAGTACTTC	CASSPSEFFKETQYF
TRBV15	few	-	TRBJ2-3	TGTGCCACCAGCGGGGGAAGTGTCCCCACAGATACGCAGTATTTT	CATSGGSVPTDTQYF
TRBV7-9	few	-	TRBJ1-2	TGTGCCAGCAGTGGGGATAACTATGGCTACACCTTC	CASSGDNYGYTF
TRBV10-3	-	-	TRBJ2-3	TGTGCCATCAGTGAGCCAGGGACGGCCACAGATACGCAGTATTTT	CAISEPGTATDTQYF
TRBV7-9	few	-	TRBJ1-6	TGTGCCAGCAGCTCCTACAGAACCGATAGTAATTCACCCCTCCACTTT	CASSSYRTDSNSPLHF
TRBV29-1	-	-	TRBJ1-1	TGCAGCGTCCTCAGGCCAGCGGGGATCACTGAAGCTTTCTTT	CSVLRPAGITEAFF
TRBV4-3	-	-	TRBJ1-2	TGCGCCAGCAGCCAAGACTCTGCAAGGGAATACTATGGCTACACCTTC	CASSQDSAREYYGYTF
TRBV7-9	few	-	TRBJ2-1	TGTGCCAGCAGCTTTATGGATGAGCAGTTCTTC	CASSFMDEQFF
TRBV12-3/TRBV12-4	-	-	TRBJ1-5	TGTGCCAGCAGTTTAACTCTCGATCAGCCCCAGCATTTT	CASSLTLDQPQHF
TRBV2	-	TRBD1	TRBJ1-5	TGTGCCAGCAGTAGACAGGGGGCCTATCAGCCCCAGCATTTT	CASSRQGAYQPQHF
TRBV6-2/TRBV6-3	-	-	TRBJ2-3	TGTGCCAGCAGCGGCCCTTTCACAGATACGCAGTATTTT	CASSGPFTDTQYF
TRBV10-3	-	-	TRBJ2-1	TGTGCCATCAGTTGGACGGATAATGAGCAGTTCTTC	CAISWTDNEQFF
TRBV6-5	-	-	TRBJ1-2	TGTGCCAGCAGTACCACAGGGCCGCCTAACTATGGCTACACCTTC	CASSTTGPPNYGYTF
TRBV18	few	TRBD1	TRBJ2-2	TGTGCCAGCTCACCACCCAACAGGGGGAGTTACACCGGGGAGCTGTTTTTT	CASSPPNRGSYTGELFF
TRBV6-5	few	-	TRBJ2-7	TGTGCCAGCAGCCCCGTGAATGGCGACGAGCAGTACTTC	CASSPVNGDEQYF
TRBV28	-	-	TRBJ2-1	TGTGCCAGCAGTCGACAGGTCCAAGAGACCCAGTTCTTC	CASSRQVQETQFF
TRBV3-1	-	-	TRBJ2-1	TGTGCCAGCAGCCCTAGTACGGGCCATGAGCAGTTCTTC	CASSPSTGHEQFF
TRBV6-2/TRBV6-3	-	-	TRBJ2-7	TGTGCCAGCAGTAACCCCGGGAAGGGGGAGCAGTACTTC	CASSNPGKGEQYF
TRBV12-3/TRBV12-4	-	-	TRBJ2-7	TGTGCCAGCAGTACGTCTGACATCTACGAGCAGTACTTC	CASSTSDIYEQYF
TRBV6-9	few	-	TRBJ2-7	TGTGCCAGCAGTTTCCGGGACAACTCCTACGAGCAGTACTTC	CASSFRDNSYEQYF
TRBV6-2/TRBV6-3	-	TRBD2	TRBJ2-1	TGTGCCAGCAGTTACGGAAGAAGCGGGGGGGCCTACAATGAGCAGTTCTTC	CASSYGRSGGAYNEQFF
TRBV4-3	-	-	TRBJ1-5	TGCGCCAGCAGCCAAGCGTACGCGCGGGGCCCGGGTAATCAGCCCCAGCATTTT	CASSQAYARGPGNQPQHF
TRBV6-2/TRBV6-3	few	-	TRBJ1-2	TGTGCCAGCAGTTTTACTATCGACGGCTACACCTTC	CASSFTIDGYTF
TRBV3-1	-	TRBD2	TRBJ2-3	TGTGCCGGCAGCCAAGACAGGATAGCGGGGGGGCATTCAGATACGCAGTATTTT	CAGSQDRIAGGHSDTQYF
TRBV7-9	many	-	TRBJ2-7	TGTGCCAGCAGCTCGCAATACGAGCAGTACTTC	CASSSQYEQYF
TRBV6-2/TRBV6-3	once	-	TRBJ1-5	TGTGCCAGCAGTCCAACGGACATGGGAAGTCAGCCCCAGCATTTT	CASSPTDMGSQPQHF
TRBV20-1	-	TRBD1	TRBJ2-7	TGCAGTGCTGTAAACAGGGGGCGGGTAATCTACGAGCAGTACTTC	CSAVNRGRVIYEQYF
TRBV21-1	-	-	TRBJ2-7	TGTGCCAGCAGCAAATGTTTCGAGCGGGGCAACGATGAGCAGTACTTC	CASSKCFERGNDEQYF
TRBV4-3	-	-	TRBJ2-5	TGCGCCAGCAGCCAAGATTCTGGGAACAATGAGCAGTACTTC	CASSQDSGNNEQYF
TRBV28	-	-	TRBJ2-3	TGTGCCAGCAGCCCGGGACTGGGTGAGGCAGATACGCAGTATTTT	CASSPGLGEADTQYF
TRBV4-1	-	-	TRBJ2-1	TGCGCCAGCAGCTCCCGATATGGGGACAAACGGTACAATGAGCAGTTCTTC	CASSSRYGDKRYNEQFF
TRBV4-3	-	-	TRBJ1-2	TGCGCCGGCAGCCAAGATCCCCAGGGGAACTATGGCTACACCTTC	CAGSQDPQGNYGYTF
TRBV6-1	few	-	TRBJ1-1	TGTGCCAGCAGTAAGTTGAACACTGAAGCTTTCTTT	CASSKLNTEAFF
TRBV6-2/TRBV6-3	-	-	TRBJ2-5	TGTGCCAGCAGTTACCCCTTACAGGGCGATCAACTCCAAGAGACCCAGTACTTC	CASSYPLQGDQLQETQYF
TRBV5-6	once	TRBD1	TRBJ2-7	TGTGCCAGCAGCAACCGGGACAGGGATCACGAGCAGTACTTC	CASSNRDRDHEQYF
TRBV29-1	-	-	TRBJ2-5	TGCAGCGTTATCCGGGATGGAGAGACCCAGTACTTC	CSVIRDGETQYF
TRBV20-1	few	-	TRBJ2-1	TGCAGTGCTAGACAGGGTCCCTACAATGAGCAGTTCTTC	CSARQGPYNEQFF
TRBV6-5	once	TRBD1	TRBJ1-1	TGTGCCAGCAGTTACCCTGGGGACAGAGAAGCTTTCTTT	CASSYPGDREAFF
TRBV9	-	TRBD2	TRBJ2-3	TGTGCCAGCAGCGATAGCGGGGGGGCACGAGATACGCAGTATTTT	CASSDSGGARDTQYF
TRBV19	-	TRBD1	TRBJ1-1	TGTGCCAGCAGTATGAGGGGACAGACTGAAGCTTTCTTT	CASSMRGQTEAFF
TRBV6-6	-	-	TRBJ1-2	TGTGCCAGCAGGCCCCTCGAGGGGACTGGCTACACCTTC	CASRPLEGTGYTF
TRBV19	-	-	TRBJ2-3	TGTGCCAGTACCACAGGGAGCACAGATACGCAGTATTTT	CASTTGSTDTQYF
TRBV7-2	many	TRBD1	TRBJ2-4	TGTGCCAGCAGCTTCTCCGCCGGGACAGGGAACATTCAGTACTTC	CASSFSAGTGNIQYF
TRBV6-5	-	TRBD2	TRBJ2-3	TGTGCCGGCCTAGCGGGATTACACACAGATACGCAGTATTTT	CAGLAGLHTDTQYF
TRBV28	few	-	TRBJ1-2	TGTGCCAGCAGGGGGAGGCCAAACTATGGCTACACCTTC	CASRGRPNYGYTF
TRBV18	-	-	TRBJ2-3	TGTGCCAGCTCACCAGGACGTGGCAAGGCAGATACGCAGTATTTT	CASSPGRGKADTQYF
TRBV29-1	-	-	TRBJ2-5	TGCAGCGTCGGGGGAAAGACCCAGTACTTC	CSVGGKTQYF
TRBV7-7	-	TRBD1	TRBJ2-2	TGTGCCAGCAGCCCCCAGACAGGGGTTTTTGGGGAGCTGTTTTTT	CASSPQTGVFGELFF
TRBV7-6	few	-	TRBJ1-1	TGTGCCAGCAGCTTAGAGGGAATCGGGAAAGCTTTCTTT	CASSLEGIGKAFF
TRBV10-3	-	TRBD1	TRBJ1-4	TGTGCCATCAGGGCCCGGGACAGCCTCAATGAAAAACTGTTTTTT	CAIRARDSLNEKLFF
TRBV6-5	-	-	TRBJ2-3	TGTGCCACGAAGACAGCGAGCACAGATACGCAGTATTTT	CATKTASTDTQYF